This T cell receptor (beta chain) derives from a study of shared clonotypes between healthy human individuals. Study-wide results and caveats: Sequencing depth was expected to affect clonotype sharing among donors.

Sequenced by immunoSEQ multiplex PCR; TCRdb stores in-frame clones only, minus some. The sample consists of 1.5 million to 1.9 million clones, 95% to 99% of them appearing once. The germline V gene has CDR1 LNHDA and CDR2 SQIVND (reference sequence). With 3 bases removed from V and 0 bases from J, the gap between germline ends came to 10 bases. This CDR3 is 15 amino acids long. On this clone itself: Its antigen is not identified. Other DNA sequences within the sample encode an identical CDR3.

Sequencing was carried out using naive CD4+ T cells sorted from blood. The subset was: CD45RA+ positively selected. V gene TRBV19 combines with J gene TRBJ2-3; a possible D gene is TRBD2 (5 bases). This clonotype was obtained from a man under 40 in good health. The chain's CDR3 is CASSIGGGSTDTQYF. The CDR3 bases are TGTGCCAGTAGTATTGGTGGCGGGAGCACAGATACGCAGTATTTT.